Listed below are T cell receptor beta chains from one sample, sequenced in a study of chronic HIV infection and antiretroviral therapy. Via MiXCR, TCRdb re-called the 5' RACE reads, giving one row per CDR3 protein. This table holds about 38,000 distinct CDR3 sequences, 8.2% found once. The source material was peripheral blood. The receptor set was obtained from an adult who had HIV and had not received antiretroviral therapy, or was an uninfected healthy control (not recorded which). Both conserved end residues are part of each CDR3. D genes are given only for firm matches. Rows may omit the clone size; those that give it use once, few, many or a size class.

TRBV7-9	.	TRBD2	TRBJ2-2	CASSLRTSGRFAGELFF	TGTGCCAGCAGCTTAAGGACTAGCGGGAGGTTCGCCGGGGAGCTGTTTTTT
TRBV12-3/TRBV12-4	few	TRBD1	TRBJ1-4	CASRGQAEKLFF	TGTGCCAGCAGAGGACAGGCTGAAAAACTGTTTTTT
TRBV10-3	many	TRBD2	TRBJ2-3	CAISEGGLAADTQYF	TGTGCCATCAGTGAGGGTGGACTAGCAGCAGATACGCAGTATTTT
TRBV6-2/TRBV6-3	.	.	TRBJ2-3	CASSYSWRDSTDTQYF	TGTGCCAGCAGTTACAGTTGGAGAGATAGCACAGATACGCAGTATTTT
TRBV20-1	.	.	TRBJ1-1	CSARGGAANTEAFF	TGCAGTGCTAGAGGTGGGGCTGCGAACACTGAAGCTTTCTTT
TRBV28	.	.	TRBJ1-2	CASSLSPLGLRGGYTF	TGTGCCAGCAGTTTGTCTCCATTAGGCCTCAGGGGTGGCTACACCTTC
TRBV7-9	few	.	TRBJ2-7	CASSLSLGEVDEQYF	TGTGCCAGCAGCTTATCCCTGGGGGAGGTAGACGAGCAGTACTTC
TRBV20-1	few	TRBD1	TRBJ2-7	CSARRRGFYEQYF	TGCAGTGCTAGGCGCAGGGGGTTTTACGAGCAGTACTTC
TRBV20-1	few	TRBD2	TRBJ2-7	CSARGLADTYEQYF	TGCAGTGCGAGGGGACTAGCGGATACCTACGAGCAGTACTTC
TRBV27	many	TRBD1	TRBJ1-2	CASSLSMGQGRYGYTF	TGTGCCAGCAGTTTATCAATGGGACAGGGCCGATATGGCTACACCTTC
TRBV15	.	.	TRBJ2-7	CATSRDWASDEQYF	TGTGCCACCAGCAGAGATTGGGCTTCCGACGAGCAGTACTTC
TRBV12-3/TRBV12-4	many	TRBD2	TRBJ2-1	CASSSRGTSKRNEQFF	TGTGCCAGCAGTTCCCGCGGGACTAGTAAACGCAATGAGCAGTTCTTC
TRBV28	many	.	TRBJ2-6	CASATGDSSGANVLTF	TGTGCCAGCGCCACAGGAGACAGCTCTGGGGCCAACGTCCTGACTTTC
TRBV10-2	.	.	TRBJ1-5	CASTNDKNNQPQHF	TGCGCCAGCACCAATGACAAAAACAATCAGCCCCAGCATTTT